What follows are 9 T cell receptor beta chains derived from one specimen sequenced in a study of blood T cell repertoires in COVID-19. Sequencing used immunoSEQ multiplex PCR; TCRdb keeps in-frame clones, though not all of them. This sample carries over 100,000 clones, 85% to 90% of them seen once, and the ten largest clones take approximately 1.1%. Sequenced material: peripheral blood. These receptors all stem from a human donor in a cohort sampled during active COVID-19.

The rearrangement uses TRBV7-9 and TRBJ2-3; 9 nucleotides match TRBD2. The junction had 3 bases not matched to a gene; V was cut back by 5 bases and J by 3 bases. The CDR3 contains 14 residues. Germline lookup yields CDR1 SEHNR and CDR2 FQNEAQ (reference sequence). The CDR3 bases are TGTGCCAGCAGCGCTAGCGGGAAAACAGATACGCAGTATTTT. It yields the protein CASSASGKTDTQYF.

The chain uses TRBV18 and TRBJ2-1; D is perhaps TRBD2 (5 bases). Germline V gives CDR1 KGHSH, CDR2 LQKENI. The CDR3 covers 15 residues. Trimming left V 2 bases short and J 4 bases short, with 12 bases between. CDR3: CASSPEGPAYNEQFF. As DNA, the CDR3 is TGTGCCAGCTCACCAGAGGGCCCGGCATACAATGAGCAGTTCTTC.

This chain connects TRBV6-1 to TRBJ1-5; D ambiguous. CDR1 and CDR2 from the germline V gene are MNHNS and SASEGT. V gave up 2 bases and J gave up 3 bases, with 5 bases separating them. The CDR3 has 13 residues. The chain's CDR3 is CASSEFINQPQHF. The CDR3 DNA sequence: TGTGCCAGCAGTGAATTTATCAATCAGCCCCAGCATTTT.

This chain connects TRBV11-3 to TRBJ1-4; D is undetermined. V shed 5 bases and J shed 3 bases, with 16 bases lying between them. The germline CDR1 and CDR2 sequences are SGHNT and YENEEA. The CDR3 length is 16 residues. Here the CDR3 DNA reads TGTGCCAGCAGCCCCCCTAGAACCTACGCTAATGAAAAACTGTTTTTT. Its translation is CASSPPRTYANEKLFF.

V is TRBV19 and J is TRBJ1-2; 7 nucleotides match TRBD1. The CDR3 loop spans 15 amino acids. The V gene end was trimmed by 5 bases and the J gene end by 8 bases; junction bases not matched to a gene: 14. Per germline, CDR1 LNHDA and CDR2 SQIVND (reference sequence). In DNA form, the CDR3 reads TGTGCCAGTAGTGTGACCGGGACAGCTTCCAAGGGCTACACCTTC. Translation gives CASSVTGTASKGYTF.

This clone was recorded only once. The chain is built from TRBV7-3 and TRBJ1-5; 7 bases are shared with TRBD1. V lost 5 bases, J lost 7 bases, and 11 bases stayed unmatched. The CDR3 runs to 15 residues. In germline, CDR1 is SGHTA, CDR2 FQGTGA. CDR3 residues: CASSPRPLDRQPQHF. CDR3 DNA sequence: TGTGCCAGCAGCCCCCGGCCCCTGGACAGGCAGCCCCAGCATTTT.

This clone appeared a few times. The rearrangement links TRBV7-3 to TRBJ2-7, with D perhaps TRBD1 (5 bases). Germline lookup yields CDR1 SGHTA and CDR2 FQGTGA. Trimming pared 0 bases from V and 6 bases from J, leaving 15 bases between. CDR3 length: 15 amino acids. CDR3 in amino acids: CASSLTGAGSGEQYF. CDR3 bases: TGTGCCAGCAGCTTAACTGGGGCAGGGTCCGGCGAGCAGTACTTC.

The chain joins TRBV19 to TRBJ2-5, with a tentative D call TRBD1 (6 bases). Trimming pared 4 bases from V and 4 bases from J, leaving 16 bases between. The CDR3 loop spans 15 amino acids. Germline CDR1 is LNHDA and CDR2 is SQIVND (reference sequence). The CDR3 loop reads CASSTQTGPTETQYF. In DNA, the CDR3 is TGTGCCAGTAGTACCCAGACAGGACCAACAGAGACCCAGTACTTC.

This chain links TRBV5-6 with TRBJ2-7, with 10 positions matching TRBD1. Germline CDR1 is SGHDT and CDR2 is YYEEEE. This CDR3 has 18 residues. J was trimmed by 6 bases and V by 0 bases; bases with no gene match: 15. The CDR3 reads CASSLGQYGQGEVSEQYF. The CDR3 DNA is TGTGCCAGCAGCTTGGGGCAATACGGACAGGGGGAAGTCAGCGAGCAGTACTTC.